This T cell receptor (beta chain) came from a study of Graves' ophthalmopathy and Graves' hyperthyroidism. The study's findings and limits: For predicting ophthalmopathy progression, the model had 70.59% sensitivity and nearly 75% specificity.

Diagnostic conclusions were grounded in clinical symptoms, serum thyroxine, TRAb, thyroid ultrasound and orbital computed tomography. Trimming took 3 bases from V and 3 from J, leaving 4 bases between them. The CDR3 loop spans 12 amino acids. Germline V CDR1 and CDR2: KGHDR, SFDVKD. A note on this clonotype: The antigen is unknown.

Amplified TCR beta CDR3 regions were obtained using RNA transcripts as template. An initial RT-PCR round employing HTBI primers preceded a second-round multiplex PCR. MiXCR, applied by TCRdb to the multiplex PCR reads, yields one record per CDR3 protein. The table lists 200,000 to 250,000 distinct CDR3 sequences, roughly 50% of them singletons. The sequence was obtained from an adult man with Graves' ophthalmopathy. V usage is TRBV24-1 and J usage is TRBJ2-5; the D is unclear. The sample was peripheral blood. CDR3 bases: TGTGCCACCAGTGATACAGAAGAGACCCAGTACTTC. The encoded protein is CATSDTEETQYF.